The following is a TCR beta chain sequence with its context. Its antigen is not identified. Naive-designated CD8 cells lacked CD45RO, were positively enriched for CCR7, and omitted terminally differentiated effector memory CD45RA+ cells. The sample comes from a study of shared clonotypes between healthy human individuals. Study overall: The donor pool was made up of two women and three men aged 18 to 49. Study-wide results and limits: The study generally estimated greater richness for naive than memory subsets. Relative to their counterparts shared across all four donors, non-shared clonotypes exhibited diminished generation probabilities.

In the original processing: For the immunoSEQ data, sequences were junction-only without quality scores, so filtering differed. Produced via immunoSEQ multiplex PCR; TCRdb's table is partial and in-frame only. Clone size and V and J calls were adopted from that table, with D and trimming inferred from the DNA. The table lists about 590,000 clones, around 95% of them singletons. Trimming removed 2 bases at V and 2 bases at J, with 14 bases between. The CDR3 totals 16 residues. The germline gives CDR1 PRHDT, CDR2 FYEKMQ (reference sequence). The sequence was obtained from a woman in her 30s in good health. The chain is built from TRBV13 and TRBJ2-3, with a weak D call TRBD2 (6 bases). Sequencing used naive CD8+ T cells sorted from blood. CDR3 nucleotide sequence: TGTGCCAGCAGCTTATTCCCTAGCGAGAACACAGATACGCAGTATTTT. This encodes CASSLFPSENTDTQYF.